The present T cell receptor (beta chain) was sequenced within a study of blood T cell repertoires in COVID-19. Study as a whole: Both acute and convalescent COVID-19 samples were obtained from the United States, Italy and Spain. The cDNA or gDNA used as material had been derived from T cells, B-cell-depleted T cells, or PBMCs.

CDR1 is SGHRS, CDR2 YFSETQ, per germline. This CDR3 has 17 residues. Trimming stripped 4 bases from V and 0 bases from J, with 17 bases between. Enrolled during active infection, Seattle patients were then followed longitudinally. Source study methods: Reference gene primer amplification in the assay estimated nucleated cell counts. Sequencing used immunoSEQ multiplex PCR; TCRdb keeps in-frame clones, though not all of them. Clone size and the V and J calls come from that table; the DNA yielded D and trimming. The sample shows 200,000 to 250,000 clones, roughly 79% of them seen only once. The chain couples TRBV5-1 to TRBJ2-1; the D gene is possibly TRBD2 (5 bases). The TCR sequence derives from a woman aged 80 or older with COVID-19, enrolled during active disease. Sequencing was done on a sample of peripheral blood. Written as DNA, the CDR3 is TGCGCCAGCAGCCTAGCCCCTCCTCAATTCTCCTACAATGAGCAGTTCTTC. Amino acid sequence: CASSLAPPQFSYNEQFF.